This T cell receptor (beta chain) was recovered during a study of blood T cell repertoires in COVID-19. In the original workflow: Reference gene primer amplification gave nucleated cell count estimates. Assay used: immunoSEQ multiplex PCR; TCRdb lists only in-frame clones, some missing. D and trimming were read from the DNA, whereas the V and J calls and clone size are those reported in that table. The sample shows fewer than 400,000 clones, 92% of them seen only once. Regarding this clone: Sequence at one end of the junction differs from germline and may be a read error.

The CDR3 covers 18 residues. Germline CDR1 is SSHAT and CDR2 is FNYEAQ (reference sequence). The TCR was taken from a woman aged 25 to 45 who had recovered from COVID-19. The chain employs TRBV7-7 and TRBJ2-2, with TRBD1 as a possible D gene (6 bases). Sequencing was done on a sample of PBMCs or T cells enriched from blood (not recorded which). CDR3 coding DNA: TGTGCTAGCAGCTTAGAAACGGACAGTATCGCGAACACCGGGGAGCTGTTTTTT. This encodes CASSLETDSIANTGELFF.